A selection of T cell receptor beta chains follows, all from one sample in a study of blood T cell repertoires in COVID-19. Generated by immunoSEQ multiplex PCR, the TCRdb table keeps only in-frame clones and is missing some. This table has about 200,000 clones, 83% appearing once. Sequencing was carried out using PBMCs or T cells enriched from blood (not recorded which). These receptors came from a woman between 50 and 59 years old who had been exposed to COVID-19. The CDR3 runs from the conserved cysteine through the conserved F or W. The order of the fields is J gene, D gene, clone size, V gene, CDR3 protein, CDR3 DNA. The D gene is left open where the match is weak. For some rows the clone size is stated as once, few or many, or as a class when expanded; others skip it.

J: TRBJ2-2; D: TRBD2; size: -; V: TRBV19; CDR3: CASRLAGGPGELFF; DNA: TGTGCCAGTAGACTAGCGGGGGGTCCCGGGGAGCTGTTTTTT
J: TRBJ1-3; D: -; size: -; V: TRBV15; CDR3: CATSRDRGRSSGNTIYF; DNA: TGTGCCACCAGCAGAGATCGAGGGAGGAGCTCTGGAAACACCATATATTTT
J: TRBJ2-1; D: TRBD2; size: -; V: TRBV3-1/TRBV3-2; CDR3: CASSPRLAVYNEQFF; DNA: TGTGCCAGCAGCCCTCGACTAGCGGTATACAATGAGCAGTTCTTC
J: TRBJ1-1; D: TRBD1; size: -; V: TRBV6-2/TRBV6-3; CDR3: CASSPGTGEENTEAFF; DNA: TGTGCCAGCAGCCCCGGGACAGGGGAGGAGAACACTGAAGCTTTCTTT
J: TRBJ1-5; D: -; size: -; V: TRBV7-2; CDR3: CASSLPGRDYQPQHF; DNA: TGTGCCAGCAGCTTACCGGGGAGGGATTATCAGCCCCAGCATTTT
J: TRBJ1-4; D: -; size: -; V: TRBV6-5; CDR3: CASRRRQTHTEKLFF; DNA: TGTGCCAGCAGACGCAGACAGACCCACACCGAAAAACTGTTTTTT
J: TRBJ1-4; D: TRBD1; size: -; V: TRBV15; CDR3: CATSRGIQGGDEKLFF; DNA: TGTGCCACCAGCAGAGGGATACAGGGGGGTGATGAAAAACTGTTTTTT
J: TRBJ1-1; D: -; size: -; V: TRBV12-3/TRBV12-4; CDR3: CASSFYPNTEAFF; DNA: TGTGCCAGCAGTTTCTATCCGAACACTGAAGCTTTCTTT
J: TRBJ2-2; D: TRBD2; size: -; V: TRBV5-1; CDR3: CASSSDRLAGTGELFF; DNA: TGCGCCAGCAGCTCGGACCGACTAGCGGGGACCGGGGAGCTGTTTTTT
J: TRBJ1-3; D: TRBD1; size: once; V: TRBV2; CDR3: CASGGTGLSGNTIYF; DNA: TGTGCCAGCGGAGGGACAGGGTTATCTGGAAACACCATATATTTT
J: TRBJ1-2; D: -; size: -; V: TRBV5-4; CDR3: CASSTPRGETIGYTF; DNA: TGTGCCAGCAGCACCCCCCGGGGGGAGACGATTGGCTACACCTTC
J: TRBJ2-5; D: -; size: -; V: TRBV7-9; CDR3: CASSLTRDGTQYF; DNA: TGTGCCAGCAGCTTAACCAGGGATGGGACCCAGTACTTC
J: TRBJ2-3; D: -; size: -; V: TRBV30; CDR3: CAWSLAGTDTQYF; DNA: TGTGCCTGGTCGTTAGCAGGCACAGATACGCAGTATTTT
J: TRBJ1-6; D: -; size: -; V: TRBV3-1/TRBV3-2; CDR3: CASSQLVPGHYNSPLHF; DNA: TGTGCCAGCAGTCAATTGGTTCCGGGTCATTATAATTCACCCCTCCACTTT
J: TRBJ1-1; D: TRBD1; size: -; V: TRBV4-2; CDR3: CASSPGQGNTEAFF; DNA: TGTGCCAGCAGCCCGGGACAGGGGAACACTGAAGCTTTCTTT
J: TRBJ1-6; D: -; size: -; V: TRBV5-4; CDR3: CASSLRSPGSPLHF; DNA: TGTGCCAGCAGCTTGAGGAGCCCCGGTTCACCCCTCCACTTT
J: TRBJ1-1; D: -; size: -; V: TRBV2; CDR3: CASREGRNTEAFF; DNA: TGTGCCAGCAGGGAGGGGAGGAACACTGAAGCTTTCTTT
J: TRBJ2-3; D: TRBD2; size: -; V: TRBV13; CDR3: CASSSQLADGDTQYF; DNA: TGTGCCAGCAGCTCCCAACTAGCGGATGGAGATACGCAGTATTTT
J: TRBJ2-1; D: -; size: -; V: TRBV18; CDR3: CASSHRSTWDNEQFF; DNA: TGTGCCAGCTCACACAGGTCCACTTGGGACAATGAGCAGTTCTTC
J: TRBJ2-3; D: TRBD2; size: few; V: TRBV9; CDR3: CASTGGVTDTQYF; DNA: TGTGCCAGCACGGGGGGGGTCACAGATACGCAGTATTTT
J: TRBJ1-5; D: TRBD1; size: -; V: TRBV29-1; CDR3: CSSGPRQGDYSNQPQHF; DNA: TGCAGCTCGGGCCCCCGACAGGGGGATTATAGCAATCAGCCCCAGCATTTT
J: TRBJ2-3; D: TRBD1; size: -; V: TRBV5-4; CDR3: CASSTGQGVDTQYF; DNA: TGTGCCAGCAGTACCGGACAGGGGGTAGATACGCAGTATTTT
J: TRBJ1-1; D: -; size: -; V: TRBV4-3; CDR3: CASSQSTAHTEAFF; DNA: TGCGCCAGCAGCCAGTCGACAGCCCACACTGAAGCTTTCTTT
J: TRBJ1-3; D: -; size: few; V: TRBV5-6; CDR3: CASSLAGPSGNTIYF; DNA: TGTGCCAGCAGCTTGGCAGGCCCCTCTGGAAACACCATATATTTT
J: TRBJ1-5; D: TRBD1; size: -; V: TRBV5-8; CDR3: CASSSGQGHQPQHF; DNA: TGTGCCAGCAGCTCGGGACAGGGCCATCAGCCCCAGCATTTT
J: TRBJ1-4; D: TRBD1; size: -; V: TRBV5-1; CDR3: CASSPGQGYEKLFF; DNA: TGCGCCAGCAGCCCGGGACAGGGTTATGAAAAACTGTTTTTT
J: TRBJ1-6; D: -; size: -; V: TRBV9; CDR3: CASSVSSYNSPLHF; DNA: TGTGCCAGCAGCGTTAGCTCCTATAATTCACCCCTCCACTTT
J: TRBJ1-1; D: TRBD1; size: -; V: TRBV12-3/TRBV12-4; CDR3: CASRITGGTEAFF; DNA: TGTGCCAGCAGAATAACAGGGGGCACTGAAGCTTTCTTT
J: TRBJ1-1; D: -; size: -; V: TRBV7-9; CDR3: CASSARQVNTEAFF; DNA: TGTGCCAGCAGCGCCAGACAGGTGAACACTGAAGCTTTCTTT
J: TRBJ2-1; D: TRBD1; size: -; V: TRBV7-3; CDR3: CASSPDRGPYNEQFF; DNA: TGTGCCAGCAGCCCGGACAGGGGTCCCTACAATGAGCAGTTCTTC
J: TRBJ1-2; D: TRBD1; size: -; V: TRBV24-1; CDR3: CATSLQGGYGYTF; DNA: TGTGCCACCAGTCTGCAGGGGGGTTATGGCTACACCTTC
J: TRBJ2-5; D: -; size: -; V: TRBV5-1; CDR3: CASSSLPPVETQYF; DNA: TGCGCCAGCAGCTCCCTCCCCCCTGTAGAGACCCAGTACTTC
J: TRBJ2-1; D: -; size: once; V: TRBV28; CDR3: CASRVDRHNEQFF; DNA: TGTGCCAGCAGAGTTGACAGGCACAATGAGCAGTTCTTC
J: TRBJ2-2; D: -; size: -; V: TRBV18; CDR3: CASSGSPGELFF; DNA: TGTGCCAGCTCGGGCTCTCCCGGGGAGCTGTTTTTT
J: TRBJ2-2; D: -; size: -; V: TRBV30; CDR3: CAWNRANTGELFF; DNA: TGTGCCTGGAACAGGGCGAACACCGGGGAGCTGTTTTTT
J: TRBJ2-2; D: -; size: -; V: TRBV19; CDR3: CASSIGTVTTGELFF; DNA: TGTGCCAGTAGTATAGGGACTGTCACAACTGGGGAGCTGTTTTTT
J: TRBJ2-1; D: -; size: few; V: TRBV19; CDR3: CASSIPLSGSSYNEQFF; DNA: TGTGCCAGTAGTATTCCCCTCTCCGGGAGCTCCTACAATGAGCAGTTCTTC
J: TRBJ2-1; D: TRBD1; size: -; V: TRBV14; CDR3: CASSQERGTGAYNEQFF; DNA: TGTGCCAGCAGCCAAGAAAGAGGGACAGGGGCCTACAATGAGCAGTTCTTC
J: TRBJ1-6; D: TRBD1; size: -; V: TRBV5-1; CDR3: CASSSLTGRNSPLHF; DNA: TGCGCCAGCAGCTCCCTGACAGGGCGGAATTCACCCCTCCACTTT
J: TRBJ1-1; D: -; size: -; V: TRBV19; CDR3: CASSISGVTEAFF; DNA: TGTGCCAGTAGTATATCAGGGGTAACTGAAGCTTTCTTT
J: TRBJ2-5; D: TRBD1; size: -; V: TRBV3-1/TRBV3-2; CDR3: CASRYYRGSEETQYF; DNA: TGTGCCAGCAGGTATTACAGGGGATCGGAGGAGACCCAGTACTTC
J: TRBJ1-3; D: -; size: -; V: TRBV7-8; CDR3: CASSYHVDSENTIYF; DNA: TGTGCCAGCAGCTATCACGTGGACAGCGAAAACACCATATATTTT
J: TRBJ1-1; D: -; size: once; V: TRBV6-2/TRBV6-3; CDR3: CASSNTAPNTEAFF; DNA: TGTGCCAGCAGTAACACAGCCCCGAACACTGAAGCTTTCTTT
J: TRBJ1-1; D: -; size: -; V: TRBV7-9; CDR3: CASSSDPWDTLNTEAFF; DNA: TGTGCCAGCAGCTCCGACCCCTGGGACACCTTGAACACTGAAGCTTTCTTT
J: TRBJ1-5; D: TRBD1; size: -; V: TRBV6-5; CDR3: CASRRQGTGNQPQHF; DNA: TGTGCCAGCAGGCGACAGGGGACGGGCAATCAGCCCCAGCATTTT